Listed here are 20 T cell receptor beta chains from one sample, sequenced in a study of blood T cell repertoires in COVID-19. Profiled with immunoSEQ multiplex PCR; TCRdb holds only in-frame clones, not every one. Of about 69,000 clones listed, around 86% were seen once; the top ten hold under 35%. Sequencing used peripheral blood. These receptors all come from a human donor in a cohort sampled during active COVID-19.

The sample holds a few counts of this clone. The CDR3 spells CASSNPQAGNTIYF. In DNA form, the CDR3 reads TGTGCCAGTTCTAACCCGCAAGCTGGAAACACCATATATTTT. The rearrangement uses TRBV4-2 and TRBJ1-3, with unresolved D. Trimming shortened V by 9 bases and J by 2 bases, and 14 bases separated the two germline ends. The germline gives CDR1 LGHNA, CDR2 YNFKEQ. The CDR3 sequence is 14 residues long.

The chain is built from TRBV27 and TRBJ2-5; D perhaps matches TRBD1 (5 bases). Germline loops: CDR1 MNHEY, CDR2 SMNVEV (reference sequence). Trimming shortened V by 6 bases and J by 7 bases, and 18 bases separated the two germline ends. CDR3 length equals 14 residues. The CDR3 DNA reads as TGTGCCAGCAGCCGACTGGACACCATGAGGACCCAGTACTTC. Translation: CASSRLDTMRTQYF.

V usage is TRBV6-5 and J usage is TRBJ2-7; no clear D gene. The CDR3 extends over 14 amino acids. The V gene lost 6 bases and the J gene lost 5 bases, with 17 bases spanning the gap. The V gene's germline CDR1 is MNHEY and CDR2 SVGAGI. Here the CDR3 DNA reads TGTGCCAGCAGCCTACAGTGGTTTATGGACGAGCAGTACTTC. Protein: CASSLQWFMDEQYF.

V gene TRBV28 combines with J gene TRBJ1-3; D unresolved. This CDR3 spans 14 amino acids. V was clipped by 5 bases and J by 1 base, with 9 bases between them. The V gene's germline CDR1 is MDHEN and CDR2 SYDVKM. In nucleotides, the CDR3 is TGTGCCAGCAGTAAGAGGAGATCTGGAAACACCATATATTTT. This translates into CASSKRRSGNTIYF.

CDR3 loop: CSVERGNEQYF. CDR3 nucleotide sequence: TGCAGCGTTGAAAGAGGCAACGAGCAGTACTTC. The rearrangement joins TRBV29-1 to TRBJ2-7; D remains ambiguous. The germline V and J ends were trimmed by 2 bases and 5 bases, with 7 bases remaining between them. Germline V gene data show CDR1 as SQVTM and CDR2 as ANQGSEA. CDR3 length: 11 amino acids.

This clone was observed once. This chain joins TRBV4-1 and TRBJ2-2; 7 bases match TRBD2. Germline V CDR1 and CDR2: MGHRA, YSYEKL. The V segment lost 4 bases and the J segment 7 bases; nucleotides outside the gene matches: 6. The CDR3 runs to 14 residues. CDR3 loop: CASSPHGLGGELFF. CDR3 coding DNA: TGCGCCAGCAGCCCACATGGACTAGGCGGGGAGCTGTTTTTT.

Here the CDR3 DNA reads TGTGCCAGCAGCTCAGGCGAGGGAGGGACCCAGTACTTC. The encoded protein is CASSSGEGGTQYF. The V call is TRBV9, the J call TRBJ2-5; tentatively, D is TRBD2 (6 bases). Between the trimmed V and J ends, which lost 4 bases and 7 bases, there was a span of 14 bases. Germline CDR1 is SGDLS and CDR2 is YYNGEE. The CDR3 consists of 13 residues.

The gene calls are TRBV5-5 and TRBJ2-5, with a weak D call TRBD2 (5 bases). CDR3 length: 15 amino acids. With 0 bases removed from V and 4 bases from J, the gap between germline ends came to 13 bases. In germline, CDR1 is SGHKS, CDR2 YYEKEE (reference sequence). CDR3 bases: TGTGCCAGCAGCTTGGCAGAGGCCGGAGGAGAGACCCAGTACTTC. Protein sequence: CASSLAEAGGETQYF.

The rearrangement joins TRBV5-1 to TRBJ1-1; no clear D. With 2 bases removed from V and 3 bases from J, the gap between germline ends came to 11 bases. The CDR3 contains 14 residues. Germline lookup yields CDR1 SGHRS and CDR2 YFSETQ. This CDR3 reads CASSLPGAYTEAFF. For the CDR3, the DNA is TGCGCCAGCAGCTTACCCGGAGCCTACACTGAAGCTTTCTTT.

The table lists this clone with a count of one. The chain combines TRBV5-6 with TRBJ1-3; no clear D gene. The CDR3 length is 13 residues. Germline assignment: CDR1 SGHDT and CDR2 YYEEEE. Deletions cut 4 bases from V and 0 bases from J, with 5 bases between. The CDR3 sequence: CASSPSSGNTIYF. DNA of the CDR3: TGTGCCAGCAGCCCTTCCTCTGGAAACACCATATATTTT. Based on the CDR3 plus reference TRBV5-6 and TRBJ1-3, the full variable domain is DAGVTQSPTHLIKTRGQQVTLRCSPKSGHDTVSWYQQALGQGPQFIFQYYEEEERQRGNFPDRFSGHQFPNYSSELNVNALLLGDSALYLCASSPSSGNTIYFGEGSWLTVV.

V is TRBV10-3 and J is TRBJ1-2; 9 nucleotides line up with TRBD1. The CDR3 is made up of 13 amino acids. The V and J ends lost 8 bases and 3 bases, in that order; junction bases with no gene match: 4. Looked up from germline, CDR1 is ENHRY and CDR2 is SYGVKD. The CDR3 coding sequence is TGTGCCATCGGGACAGGGAAGGACTATGGCTACACCTTC. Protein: CAIGTGKDYGYTF.

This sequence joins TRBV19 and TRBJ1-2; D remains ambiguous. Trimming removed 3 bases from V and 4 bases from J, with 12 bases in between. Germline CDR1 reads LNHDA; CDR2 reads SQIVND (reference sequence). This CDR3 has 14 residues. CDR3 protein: CASSMLPGSYGYTF. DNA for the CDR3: TGTGCCAGTAGTATGCTCCCGGGGTCCTATGGCTACACCTTC.

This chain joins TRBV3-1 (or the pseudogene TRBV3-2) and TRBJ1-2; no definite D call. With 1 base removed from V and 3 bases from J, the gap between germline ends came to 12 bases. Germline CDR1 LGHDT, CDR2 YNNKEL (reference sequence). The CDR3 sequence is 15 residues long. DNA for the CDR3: TGTGCCAGCAGCCAAGGGATAGGAGCTTACTATGGCTACACCTTC. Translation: CASSQGIGAYYGYTF.

CDR3 in amino acids: CASSPLGLVAYEQFF. The CDR3 region has the DNA TGTGCCAGCAGCCCCCTTGGACTCGTGGCTTATGAGCAGTTCTTC. The J gene is TRBJ2-1, the V gene TRBV5-6; possible D gene TRBD2, 5 bases. Trimming removed 4 bases from V and 8 bases from J, with 19 bases in between. Germline loops: CDR1 SGHDT, CDR2 YYEEEE. The CDR3 contains 15 residues.

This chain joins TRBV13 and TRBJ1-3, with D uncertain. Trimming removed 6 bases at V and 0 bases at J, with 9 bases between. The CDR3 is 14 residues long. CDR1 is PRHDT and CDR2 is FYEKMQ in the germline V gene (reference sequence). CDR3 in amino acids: CASRIRSSGNTIYF. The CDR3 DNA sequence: TGTGCCAGCAGGATAAGGAGCTCTGGAAACACCATATATTTT.

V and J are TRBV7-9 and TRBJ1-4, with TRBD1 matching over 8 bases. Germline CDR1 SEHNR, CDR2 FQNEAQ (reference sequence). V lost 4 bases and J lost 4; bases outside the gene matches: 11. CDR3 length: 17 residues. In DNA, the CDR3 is TGTGCCAGCAGCTCCGGTCCTCCGGGACAGGTTAATGAAAAACTGTTTTTT. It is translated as CASSSGPPGQVNEKLFF.

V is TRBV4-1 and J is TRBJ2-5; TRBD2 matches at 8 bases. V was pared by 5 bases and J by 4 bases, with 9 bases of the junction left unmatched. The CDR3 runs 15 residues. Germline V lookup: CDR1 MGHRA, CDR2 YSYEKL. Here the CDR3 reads CASSVPGGVIETQYF. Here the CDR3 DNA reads TGCGCCAGCAGCGTGCCGGGGGGGGTGATAGAGACCCAGTACTTC.

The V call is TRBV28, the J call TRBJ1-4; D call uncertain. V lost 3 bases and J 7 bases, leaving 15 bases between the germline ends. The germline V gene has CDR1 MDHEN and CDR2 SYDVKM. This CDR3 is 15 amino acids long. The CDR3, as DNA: TGTGCCAGCAGTTTTAGGCGGATCCTTTTTGAAAAACTGTTTTTT. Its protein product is CASSFRRILFEKLFF. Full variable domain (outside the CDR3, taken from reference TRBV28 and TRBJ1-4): DVKVTQSSRYLVKRTGEKVFLECVQDMDHENMFWYRQDPGLGLRLIYFSYDVKMKEKGDIPEGYSVSREKKERFSLILESASTNQTSMYLCASSFRRILFEKLFFGSGTQLSVL.

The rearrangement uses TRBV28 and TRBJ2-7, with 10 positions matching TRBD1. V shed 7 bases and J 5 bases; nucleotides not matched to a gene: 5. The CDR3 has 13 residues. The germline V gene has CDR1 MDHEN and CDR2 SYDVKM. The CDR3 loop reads CASKGTGVDEQYF. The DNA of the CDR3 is TGTGCCAGCAAAGGGACAGGGGTCGACGAGCAGTACTTC.

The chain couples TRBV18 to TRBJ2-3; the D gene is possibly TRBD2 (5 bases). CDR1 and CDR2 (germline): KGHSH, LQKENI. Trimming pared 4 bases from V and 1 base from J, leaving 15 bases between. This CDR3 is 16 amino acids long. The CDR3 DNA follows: TGTGCCAGCTCACGAAAGGAGGTTGGGGGCACAGATACGCAGTATTTT. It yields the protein CASSRKEVGGTDTQYF.